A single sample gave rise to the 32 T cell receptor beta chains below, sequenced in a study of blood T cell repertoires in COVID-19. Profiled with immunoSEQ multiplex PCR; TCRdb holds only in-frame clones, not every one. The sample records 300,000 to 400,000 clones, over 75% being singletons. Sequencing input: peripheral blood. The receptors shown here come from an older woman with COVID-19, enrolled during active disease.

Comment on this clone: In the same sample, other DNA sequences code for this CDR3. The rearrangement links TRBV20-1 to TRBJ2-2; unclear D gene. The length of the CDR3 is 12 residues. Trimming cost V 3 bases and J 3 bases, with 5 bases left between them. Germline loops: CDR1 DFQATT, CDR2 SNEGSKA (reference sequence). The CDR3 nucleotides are TGCAGTGCTAGTTCAGACACCGGGGAGCTGTTTTTT. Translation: CSASSDTGELFF.

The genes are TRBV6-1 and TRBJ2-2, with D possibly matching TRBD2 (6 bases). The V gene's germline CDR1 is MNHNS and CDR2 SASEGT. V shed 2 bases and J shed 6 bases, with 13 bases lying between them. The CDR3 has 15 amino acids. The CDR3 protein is CASSERRGIPGELFF. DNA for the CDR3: TGTGCCAGCAGTGAAAGGCGGGGAATACCCGGGGAGCTGTTTTTT.

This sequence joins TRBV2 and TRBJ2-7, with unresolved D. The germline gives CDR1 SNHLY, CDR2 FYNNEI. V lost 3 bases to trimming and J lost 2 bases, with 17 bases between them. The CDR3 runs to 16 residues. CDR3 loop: CASSDRQVKSAYEQYF. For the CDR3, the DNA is TGTGCCAGCAGTGATCGGCAGGTAAAGTCAGCCTACGAGCAGTACTTC.

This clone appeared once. CDR3 region: CSVAQGVGSDTQYF. The CDR3 DNA sequence: TGCAGCGTTGCCCAGGGGGTAGGTTCAGATACGCAGTATTTT. The V call is TRBV29-1, the J call TRBJ2-3; 7 bases match TRBD1. CDR3 length equals 14 residues. Trimming removed 4 bases from V and 4 bases from J; junction bases left unmatched: 8. In germline, CDR1 is SQVTM, CDR2 ANQGSEA.

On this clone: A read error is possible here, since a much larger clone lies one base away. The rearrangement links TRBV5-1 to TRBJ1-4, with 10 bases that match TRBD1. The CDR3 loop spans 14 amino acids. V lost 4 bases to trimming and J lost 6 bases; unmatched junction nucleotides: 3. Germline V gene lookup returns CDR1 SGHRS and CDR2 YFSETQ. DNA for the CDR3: TGCGCCAGCAGCAGGGGGACAGGGGATGAAAAACTGTTTTTT. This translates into CASSRGTGDEKLFF.

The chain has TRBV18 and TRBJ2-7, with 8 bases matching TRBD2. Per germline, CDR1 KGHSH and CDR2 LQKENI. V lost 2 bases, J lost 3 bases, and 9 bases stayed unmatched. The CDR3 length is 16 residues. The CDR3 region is CASSPESGGQNYEQYF. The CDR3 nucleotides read TGTGCCAGCTCACCAGAAAGCGGGGGCCAGAACTACGAGCAGTACTTC.

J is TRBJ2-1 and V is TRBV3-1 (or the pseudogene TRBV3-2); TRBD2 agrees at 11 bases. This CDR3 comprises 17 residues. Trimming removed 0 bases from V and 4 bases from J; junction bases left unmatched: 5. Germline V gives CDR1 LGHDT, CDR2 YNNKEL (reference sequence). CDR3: CASSQDALAGGYNEQFF. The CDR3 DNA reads TGTGCCAGCAGCCAAGATGCCTTAGCGGGGGGGTACAATGAGCAGTTCTTC.

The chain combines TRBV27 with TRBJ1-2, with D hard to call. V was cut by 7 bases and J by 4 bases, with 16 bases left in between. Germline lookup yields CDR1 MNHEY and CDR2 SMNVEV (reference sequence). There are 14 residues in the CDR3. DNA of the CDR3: TGTGCCAGCAAGTTACGCGGATCTTTCTATGGCTACACCTTC. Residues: CASKLRGSFYGYTF.

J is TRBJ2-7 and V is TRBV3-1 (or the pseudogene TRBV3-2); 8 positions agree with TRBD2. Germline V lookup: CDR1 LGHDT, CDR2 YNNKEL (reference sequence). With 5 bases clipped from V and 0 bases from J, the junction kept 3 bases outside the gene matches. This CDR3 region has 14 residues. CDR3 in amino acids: CASSFRGGSYEQYF. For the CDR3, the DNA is TGTGCCAGCAGCTTCCGGGGGGGCTCCTACGAGCAGTACTTC.

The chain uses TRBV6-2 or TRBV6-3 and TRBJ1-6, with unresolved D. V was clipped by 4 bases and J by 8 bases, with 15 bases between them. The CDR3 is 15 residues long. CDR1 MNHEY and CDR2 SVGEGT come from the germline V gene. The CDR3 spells CASSLSPGSHSPLHF. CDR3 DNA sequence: TGTGCCAGCAGTTTGTCTCCGGGGTCCCATTCACCCCTCCACTTT.

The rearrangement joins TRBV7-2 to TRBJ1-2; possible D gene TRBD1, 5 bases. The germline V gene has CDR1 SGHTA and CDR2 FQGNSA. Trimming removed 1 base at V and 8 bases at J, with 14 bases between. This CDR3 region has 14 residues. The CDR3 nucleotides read TGTGCCAGCAGCTTAGTTGACAGAACAGTCGGCTACACCTTC. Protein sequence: CASSLVDRTVGYTF. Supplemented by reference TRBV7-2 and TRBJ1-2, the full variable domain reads GAGVSQSPSNKVTEKGKDVELRCDPISGHTALYWYRQSLGQGLEFLIYFQGNSAPDKSGLPSDRFSAERTGGSVSTLTIQRTQQEDSAVYLCASSLVDRTVGYTFGSGTRLTVV.

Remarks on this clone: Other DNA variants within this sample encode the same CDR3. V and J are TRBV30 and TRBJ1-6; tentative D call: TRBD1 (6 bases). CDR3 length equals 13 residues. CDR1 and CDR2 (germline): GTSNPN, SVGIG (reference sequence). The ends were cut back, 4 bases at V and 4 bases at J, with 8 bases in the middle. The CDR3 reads CAWTGQYNSPLHF. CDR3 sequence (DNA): TGTGCCTGGACGGGACAATATAATTCACCCCTCCACTTT.

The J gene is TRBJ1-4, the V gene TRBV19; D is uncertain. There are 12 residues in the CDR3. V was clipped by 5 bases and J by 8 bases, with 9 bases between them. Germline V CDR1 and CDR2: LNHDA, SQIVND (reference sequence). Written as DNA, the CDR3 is TGTGCCAGTAGTCTACGAAGAGAAAAACTGTTTTTT. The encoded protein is CASSLRREKLFF.

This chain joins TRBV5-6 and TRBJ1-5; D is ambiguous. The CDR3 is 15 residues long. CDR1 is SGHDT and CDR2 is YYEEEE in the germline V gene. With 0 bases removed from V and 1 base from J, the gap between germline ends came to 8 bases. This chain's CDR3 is CASSLGASSNQPQHF. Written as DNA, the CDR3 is TGTGCCAGCAGCTTGGGAGCTAGCAGCAATCAGCCCCAGCATTTT.

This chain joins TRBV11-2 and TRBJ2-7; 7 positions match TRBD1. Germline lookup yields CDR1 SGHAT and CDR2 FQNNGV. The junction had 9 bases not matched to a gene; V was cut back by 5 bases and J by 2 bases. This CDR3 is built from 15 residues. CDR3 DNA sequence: TGTGCCAGCAGCCGGATTCGACAGGGTACCTACGAGCAGTACTTC. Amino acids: CASSRIRQGTYEQYF.

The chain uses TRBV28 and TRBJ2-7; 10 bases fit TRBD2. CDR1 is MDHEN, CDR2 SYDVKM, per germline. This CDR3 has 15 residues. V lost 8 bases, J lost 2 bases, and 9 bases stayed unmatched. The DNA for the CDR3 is TGTGCCAGCCTACTTACTAGCGGGGTCACCTACGAGCAGTACTTC. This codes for CASLLTSGVTYEQYF.

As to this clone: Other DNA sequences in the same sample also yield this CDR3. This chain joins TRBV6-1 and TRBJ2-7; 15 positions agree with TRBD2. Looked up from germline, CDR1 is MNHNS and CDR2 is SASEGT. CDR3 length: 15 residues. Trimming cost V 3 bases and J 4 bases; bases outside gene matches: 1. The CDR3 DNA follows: TGTGCCAGCAGTGAGGGACTAGCGGGAGGTTACGAGCAGTACTTC. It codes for CASSEGLAGGYEQYF.

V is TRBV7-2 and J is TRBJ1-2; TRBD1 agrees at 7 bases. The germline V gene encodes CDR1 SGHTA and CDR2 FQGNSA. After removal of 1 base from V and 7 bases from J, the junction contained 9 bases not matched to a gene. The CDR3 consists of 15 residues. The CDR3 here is CASSLEGTVMSGYTF. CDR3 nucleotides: TGTGCCAGCAGCTTAGAAGGGACAGTGATGTCTGGCTACACCTTC.

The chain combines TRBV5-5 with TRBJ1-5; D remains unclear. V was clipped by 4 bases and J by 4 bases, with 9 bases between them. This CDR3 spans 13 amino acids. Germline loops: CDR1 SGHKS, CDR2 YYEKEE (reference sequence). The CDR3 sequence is CASSPGGNQPQHF. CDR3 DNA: TGTGCCAGCAGCCCTGGAGGAAATCAGCCCCAGCATTTT.

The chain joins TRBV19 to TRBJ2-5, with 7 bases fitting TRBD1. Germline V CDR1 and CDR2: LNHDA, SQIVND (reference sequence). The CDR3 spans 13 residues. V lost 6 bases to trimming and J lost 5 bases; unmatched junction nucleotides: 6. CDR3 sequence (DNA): TGTGCCAGTAGCTACTTGACAGGGGAGACCCAGTACTTC. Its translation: CASSYLTGETQYF.

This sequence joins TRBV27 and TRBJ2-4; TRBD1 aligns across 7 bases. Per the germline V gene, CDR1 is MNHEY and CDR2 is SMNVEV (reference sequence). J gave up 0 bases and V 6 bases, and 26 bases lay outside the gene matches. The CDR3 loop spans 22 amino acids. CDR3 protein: CASSPTPHRQGEVKLAKNIQYF. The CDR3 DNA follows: TGTGCCAGCAGCCCTACCCCACATAGACAGGGAGAGGTAAAACTAGCCAAAAACATTCAGTACTTC.

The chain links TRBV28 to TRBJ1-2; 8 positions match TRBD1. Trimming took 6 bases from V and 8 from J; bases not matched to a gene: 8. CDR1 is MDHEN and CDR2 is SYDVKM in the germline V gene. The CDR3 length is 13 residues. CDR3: CASSSDRVGGYTF. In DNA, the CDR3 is TGTGCCAGCAGCTCGGACAGGGTCGGCGGCTACACCTTC.

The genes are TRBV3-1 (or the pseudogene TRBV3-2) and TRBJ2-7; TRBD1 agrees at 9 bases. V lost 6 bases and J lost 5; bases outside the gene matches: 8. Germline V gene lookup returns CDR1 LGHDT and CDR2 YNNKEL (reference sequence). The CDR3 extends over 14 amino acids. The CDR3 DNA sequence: TGTGCCAGCAGAATACAGGGGGCCGACAACGAGCAGTACTTC. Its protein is CASRIQGADNEQYF.

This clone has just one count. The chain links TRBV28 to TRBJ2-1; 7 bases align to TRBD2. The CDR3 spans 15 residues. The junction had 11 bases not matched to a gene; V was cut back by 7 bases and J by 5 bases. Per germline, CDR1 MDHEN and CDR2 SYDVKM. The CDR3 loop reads CASTRRRGDHNEQFF. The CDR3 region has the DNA TGTGCCAGCACTCGGAGACGGGGGGACCACAATGAGCAGTTCTTC.

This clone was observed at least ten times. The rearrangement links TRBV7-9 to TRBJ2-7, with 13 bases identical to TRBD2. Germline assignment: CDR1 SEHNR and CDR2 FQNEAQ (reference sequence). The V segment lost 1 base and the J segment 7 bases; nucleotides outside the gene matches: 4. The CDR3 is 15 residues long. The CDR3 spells CASSLGTSGGEEQYF. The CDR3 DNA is TGTGCCAGCAGCTTAGGGACTAGCGGGGGAGAGGAGCAGTACTTC.

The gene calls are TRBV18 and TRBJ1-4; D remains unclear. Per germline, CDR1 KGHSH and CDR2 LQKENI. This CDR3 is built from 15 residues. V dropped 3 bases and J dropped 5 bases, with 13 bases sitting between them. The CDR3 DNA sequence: TGTGCCAGCTCACCTAGGCGGCAGATAAATGAAAAACTGTTTTTT. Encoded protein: CASSPRRQINEKLFF.

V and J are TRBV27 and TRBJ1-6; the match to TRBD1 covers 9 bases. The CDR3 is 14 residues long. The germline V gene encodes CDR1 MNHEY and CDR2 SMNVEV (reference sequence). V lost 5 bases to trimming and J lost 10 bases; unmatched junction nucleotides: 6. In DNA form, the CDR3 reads TGTGCCAGCAGTACGGGACAGGGACGGTCACCCCTCCACTTT. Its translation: CASSTGQGRSPLHF.

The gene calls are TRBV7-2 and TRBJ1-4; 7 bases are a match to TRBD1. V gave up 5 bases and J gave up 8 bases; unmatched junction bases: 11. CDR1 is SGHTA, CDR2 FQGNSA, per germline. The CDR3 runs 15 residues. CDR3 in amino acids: CASSPSGTVSEKLFF. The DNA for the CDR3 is TGTGCCAGCAGCCCCTCCGGGACAGTTAGCGAAAAACTGTTTTTT.

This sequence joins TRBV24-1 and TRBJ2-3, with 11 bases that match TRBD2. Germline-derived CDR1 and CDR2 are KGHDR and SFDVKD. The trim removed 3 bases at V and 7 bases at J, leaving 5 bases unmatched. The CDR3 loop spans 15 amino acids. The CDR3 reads CATSDGSGGAYTQYF. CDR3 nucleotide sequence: TGTGCCACCAGTGATGGTAGCGGGGGGGCGTATACGCAGTATTTT.

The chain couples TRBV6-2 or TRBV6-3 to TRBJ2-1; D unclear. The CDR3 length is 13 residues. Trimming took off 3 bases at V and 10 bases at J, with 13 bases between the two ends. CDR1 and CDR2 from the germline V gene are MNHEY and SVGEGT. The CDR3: CASSYSWAWEQFF. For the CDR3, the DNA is TGTGCCAGCAGTTATTCATGGGCATGGGAGCAGTTCTTC.

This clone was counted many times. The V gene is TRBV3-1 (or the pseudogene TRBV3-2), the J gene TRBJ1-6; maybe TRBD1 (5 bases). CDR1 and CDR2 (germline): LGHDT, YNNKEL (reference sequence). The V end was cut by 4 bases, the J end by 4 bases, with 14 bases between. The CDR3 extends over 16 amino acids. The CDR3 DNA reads TGTGCCAGCAGCCTACGGGGGGGTTTATATAATTCACCCCTCCACTTT. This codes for CASSLRGGLYNSPLHF.

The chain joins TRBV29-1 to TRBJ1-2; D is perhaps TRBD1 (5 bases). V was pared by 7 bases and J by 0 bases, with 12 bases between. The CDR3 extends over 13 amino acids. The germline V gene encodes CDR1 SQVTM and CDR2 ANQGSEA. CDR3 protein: CSAAGRTNYGYTF. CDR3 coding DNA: TGCAGCGCTGCGGGACGGACTAACTATGGCTACACCTTC.